This passage covers 11 T cell receptor beta chains from one sample sequenced in a study of cytomegalovirus exposure and HLA in healthy donors. Primers: 60 Vbeta forward and 13 Jbeta reverse. The repertoire was sequenced with immunoSEQ multiplex PCR; TCRdb's copy has only in-frame clones and lacks some. The data hold about 120,000 clones, with about 74% observed a single time. The specimen was PBMCs. All receptors come from a woman aged 40 to 49 in good health and CMV-seropositive.

V usage is TRBV7-9 and J usage is TRBJ1-2; tentative D call: TRBD1 (5 bases). Germline CDR1 reads SEHNR; CDR2 reads FQNEAQ (reference sequence). The V gene lost 5 bases and the J gene lost 4 bases, with 14 bases spanning the gap. There are 14 residues in the CDR3. Here the CDR3 reads CASSPVGGGYGYTF. The CDR3 nucleotides read TGTGCCAGCAGCCCCGTGGGGGGAGGCTATGGCTACACCTTC.

The sample holds many counts of this clone. The rearrangement uses TRBV5-4 and TRBJ2-1; no clear D gene. Trimming took 0 bases from V and 6 from J, leaving 16 bases between them. The germline CDR1 and CDR2 sequences are SGHNT and YYREEE (reference sequence). The CDR3 extends over 16 amino acids. The CDR3 loop reads CASSLVHTQMSNEQFF. The CDR3 DNA reads as TGTGCCAGCAGCTTGGTGCACACCCAAATGTCCAATGAGCAGTTCTTC.

J is TRBJ1-6 and V is TRBV6-1, with 9 bases fitting TRBD1. The ends lost 7 bases at V and 14 bases at J; junction bases unmatched: 15. Germline V gene sequence: CDR1 MNHNS, CDR2 SASEGT. The CDR3 length is 15 residues. CDR3 in amino acids: CASKGQGPPILTLHF. The CDR3 bases are TGTGCCAGCAAGGGACAGGGACCCCCTATATTGACCCTCCACTTT.

This sequence joins TRBV11-2 and TRBJ1-1, with D tentatively TRBD1 (5 bases). The germline CDR1 and CDR2 sequences are SGHAT and FQNNGV. Trimming took off 1 base at V and 7 bases at J, with 13 bases between the two ends. This CDR3 contains 14 residues. In DNA form, the CDR3 reads TGTGCCAGCAGCTTAGTTCAGGGAAGTAATGAAGCTTTCTTT. This encodes CASSLVQGSNEAFF.

This chain joins TRBV5-5 and TRBJ1-1; 9 nucleotides align to TRBD1. The ends lost 3 bases at V and 5 bases at J; junction bases unmatched: 2. Looked up from germline, CDR1 is SGHKS and CDR2 is YYEKEE (reference sequence). The CDR3 totals 13 residues. CDR3 sequence (DNA): TGTGCCAGCAGCTCGACAGGGGGGACTGAAGCTTTCTTT. It codes for CASSSTGGTEAFF.

The chain links TRBV4-1 to TRBJ2-3, with D perhaps matching TRBD2 (6 bases). Germline V CDR1 and CDR2: MGHRA, YSYEKL. The CDR3 contains 16 residues. V lost 0 bases and J 7 bases, leaving 17 bases between the germline ends. The CDR3 DNA follows: TGCGCCAGCAGCCAAGAGGAGGGTCCCCGCAGGAATACGCAGTATTTT. Protein product: CASSQEEGPRRNTQYF.

This clone has only one observation. The chain employs TRBV4-3 and TRBJ2-2, with 8 bases aligning to TRBD2. Germline V CDR1 and CDR2: LGHNA, YSLEER. Trimming removed 1 base from V and 6 bases from J; junction bases left unmatched: 1. This CDR3 is built from 14 residues. The CDR3 nucleotides read TGCGCCAGCAGCCAAGGGACTAGCTCCGGGGAGCTGTTTTTT. It specifies CASSQGTSSGELFF.

The CDR3 DNA reads TGTGCCAGCAGCGGGGGGGGTCGTGAAAAACTGTTTTTT. It codes for CASSGGGREKLFF. The V call is TRBV9, the J call TRBJ1-4; D may be TRBD1 (5 bases). The CDR3 runs to 13 residues. V lost 3 bases to trimming and J lost 7 bases, with 10 bases between them. Germline CDR1 reads SGDLS; CDR2 reads YYNGEE.

V usage is TRBV18 and J usage is TRBJ1-2; maybe TRBD1 (5 bases). There are 18 residues in the CDR3. The germline V and J ends were trimmed by 2 bases and 4 bases, with 23 bases remaining between them. Germline CDR1 reads KGHSH; CDR2 reads LQKENI. Here the CDR3 DNA reads TGTGCCAGCTCACCAAAACGGTACGAGGGAGGGGACCTCTATGGCTACACCTTC. Its translation is CASSPKRYEGGDLYGYTF.

This clone was recorded once. This chain joins TRBV29-1 and TRBJ1-1; D call uncertain. V was trimmed by 6 bases and J by 0 bases, leaving 17 bases between them. The CDR3 covers 15 residues. Germline-derived CDR1 and CDR2 are SQVTM and ANQGSEA. This CDR3 is CSVRSGGAMNTEAFF. CDR3 nucleotides: TGCAGCGTGCGGTCCGGCGGCGCGATGAACACTGAAGCTTTCTTT.

V usage is TRBV11-3 and J usage is TRBJ2-5, with 11 bases lining up with TRBD2. J was trimmed by 3 bases and V by 2 bases; bases with no gene match: 2. Germline V gene lookup returns CDR1 SGHNT and CDR2 YENEEA. CDR3 size: 15 residues. CDR3 nucleotide sequence: TGTGCCAGCAGCTTATCGACTAGCGGGAAAGAGACCCAGTACTTC. Its translation: CASSLSTSGKETQYF. The full variable domain, rest sourced from reference TRBV11-3 and TRBJ2-5, is EAGVVQSPRYKIIEKKQPVAFWCNPISGHNTLYWYLQNLGQGPELLIRYENEEAVDDSQLPKDRFSAERLKGVDSTLKIQPAELGDSAVYLCASSLSTSGKETQYFGPGTRLLVL.